This T cell receptor (beta chain) appears in the sequencing data of a study of technical replicates of blood from four donors. Sequenced by immunoSEQ multiplex PCR; TCRdb stores in-frame clones only, minus some. The table has some 94,000 clones, 90% to 97% seen once. The V gene end was trimmed by 4 bases and the J gene end by 3 bases; junction bases not matched to a gene: 2. CDR3 length equals 14 residues. CDR1 and CDR2 from the germline V gene are MNHNS and SASEGT. Material: T cells isolated from PBMCs. V usage is TRBV6-1 and J usage is TRBJ1-5, with 8 positions matching TRBD1. The sequence came from a human donor in good health. The CDR3 spells CASSGGQDNQPQHF. CDR3 bases: TGTGCCAGCAGTGGGGGACAGGACAATCAGCCCCAGCATTTT.